Listed below are T cell receptor beta chains from one sample, sequenced in a study of cytomegalovirus exposure and HLA in healthy donors. Sequencing used immunoSEQ multiplex PCR; TCRdb keeps in-frame clones, though not all of them. The repertoire has roughly 230,000 clones, about 90% of them found once; the top ten carry approximately 3.1%. Sequencing was performed on PBMCs. The origin of the receptors is a woman in her twenties or thirties in good health and CMV-seronegative. CDR3s include the opening cysteine and the closing phenylalanine or tryptophan. A D gene is named only where the DNA matches it firmly. Not all rows give a size; the values are once, few, many and, for expanded clones, a class.

V	J	size	D	CDR3	DNA
TRBV7-6	TRBJ2-2	NA	NA	CASSLAGADGELFF	TGTGCCAGCAGCTTGGCGGGGGCCGACGGGGAGCTGTTTTTT
TRBV27	TRBJ1-1	NA	TRBD1	CASSIGTGSSNTEAFF	TGTGCCAGCAGTATAGGGACAGGGTCCTCGAACACTGAAGCTTTCTTT
TRBV7-2	TRBJ1-5	few	NA	CASSPGGQPQHF	TGTGCCAGCAGCCCAGGAGGGCAGCCCCAGCATTTT
TRBV7-9	TRBJ2-2	few	TRBD2	CASSLSAGGPGELFF	TGTGCCAGCAGCTTATCAGCGGGAGGGCCCGGGGAGCTGTTTTTT
TRBV15	TRBJ2-5	NA	NA	CATSRARGYSIGQRALKLVETQYF	TGTGCCACCAGCAGAGCCCGGGGGTATAGTATAGGACAGAGGGCTCTCAAGCTGGTGGAGACCCAGTACTTC
TRBV19	TRBJ2-2	NA	NA	CASTGRRGQTSPGELFF	TGTGCCAGTACTGGGCGTCGCGGACAAACGAGTCCCGGGGAGCTGTTTTTT
TRBV6-1	TRBJ2-2	once	TRBD2	CASSGGLAGGRKGELFF	TGTGCCAGCAGTGGGGGACTAGCGGGAGGGAGAAAAGGGGAGCTGTTTTTT
TRBV28	TRBJ1-5	NA	NA	CASSLTGKGSNQPQHF	TGTGCCAGCAGTTTGACGGGTAAGGGTAGCAATCAGCCCCAGCATTTT
TRBV5-8	TRBJ2-3	NA	NA	CASSLELPSTDTQYF	TGTGCCAGCAGCTTGGAGCTGCCTAGCACAGATACGCAGTATTTT
TRBV6-7	TRBJ2-7	NA	TRBD2	CAGTSTGTSAYEQYF	TGTGCCGGCACGTCAACCGGGACTAGCGCCTACGAGCAGTACTTC
TRBV2	TRBJ2-4	NA	NA	CASSEDAGRGLAKNIQYF	TGTGCCAGCAGTGAAGACGCGGGCAGAGGTCTAGCCAAAAACATTCAGTACTTC
TRBV4-3	TRBJ2-3	once	NA	CASSQESGSTDTQYF	TGCGCCAGCAGCCAAGAAAGTGGAAGCACAGATACGCAGTATTTT
TRBV7-2	TRBJ2-7	NA	NA	CASSHNTRGFYEQYF	TGTGCCAGCAGCCATAACACTAGAGGCTTTTACGAGCAGTACTTC
TRBV28	TRBJ2-1	NA	TRBD2	CASSPTGGGNNEQFF	TGTGCCAGCAGTCCGACGGGAGGGGGGAACAATGAGCAGTTCTTC
TRBV4-1	TRBJ2-2	once	NA	CASSPAYAGELFF	TGCGCCAGCAGCCCAGCCTACGCCGGGGAGCTGTTTTTT
TRBV19	TRBJ2-5	NA	NA	CASSLGTYQETQYF	TGTGCCAGTAGTCTTGGGACGTACCAAGAGACCCAGTACTTC
TRBV7-2	TRBJ2-3	NA	NA	CASRSQGINTDTQYF	TGTGCCAGCAGATCTCAGGGGATTAACACAGATACGCAGTATTTT
TRBV7-6	TRBJ2-7	NA	NA	CASSLGSGEQYF	TGTGCCAGCAGCTTAGGGTCGGGCGAGCAGTACTTC
TRBV5-1	TRBJ2-7	NA	TRBD2	CASSVTGTSGHASSYEQYF	TGCGCCAGCAGCGTAACCGGGACTAGCGGCCATGCGAGCTCCTACGAGCAGTACTTC
TRBV28	TRBJ2-6	few	NA	CASHGANVLTF	TGTGCCAGTCATGGGGCCAACGTCCTGACTTTC
TRBV28	TRBJ2-7	NA	NA	CASSSLTASYEQYF	TGTGCCAGCAGTTCTTTGACAGCTTCCTACGAGCAGTACTTC
TRBV5-1	TRBJ2-1	NA	TRBD2	CASSNSGRASYNEQFF	TGCGCCAGCAGCAATAGCGGGAGGGCCTCCTACAATGAGCAGTTCTTC
TRBV9	TRBJ2-5	NA	TRBD2	CASSAQGLIAGGQETQYF	TGTGCCAGCAGCGCCCAGGGGTTAATAGCGGGGGGCCAAGAGACCCAGTACTTC
TRBV7-9	TRBJ2-3	NA	NA	CASSFSGATDTQYF	TGTGCCAGCAGCTTTTCGGGAGCAACAGATACGCAGTATTTT
TRBV7-6	TRBJ2-3	NA	NA	CASSLAGGLDTQYF	TGTGCCAGCAGCTTAGCTGGCGGACTAGATACGCAGTATTTT
TRBV7-3	TRBJ2-7	NA	NA	CASSLTHYEQYF	TGTGCCAGCAGCTTGACCCACTACGAGCAGTACTTC
TRBV7-9	TRBJ2-2	NA	TRBD2	CASSLEAGGTGELFF	TGTGCCAGCAGCTTAGAAGCGGGAGGGACCGGGGAGCTGTTTTTT
TRBV7-9	TRBJ2-1	NA	NA	CASSPIGFLDEQFF	TGTGCCAGCAGCCCCATAGGGTTCCTCGATGAGCAGTTCTTC
TRBV7-2	TRBJ2-3	NA	TRBD1	CASSPRDRATFTQYF	TGTGCCAGCAGCCCCCGGGACAGGGCCACCTTTACGCAGTATTTT
TRBV6-6	TRBJ1-5	NA	NA	CASSYTRGNQPQHF	TGTGCCAGCAGTTACACCAGGGGCAATCAGCCCCAGCATTTT
TRBV2	TRBJ2-5	NA	NA	CASSGHRTEYQETQYF	TGTGCCAGCAGTGGGCACAGGACGGAGTACCAAGAGACCCAGTACTTC
TRBV19	TRBJ1-5	NA	NA	CASNSGFRSNQPQHF	TGTGCCAGTAATTCCGGATTTCGGAGCAATCAGCCCCAGCATTTT
TRBV27	TRBJ1-4	NA	NA	CASSLYFSTNEKLFF	TGTGCCAGCAGTTTATATTTTTCAACTAATGAAAAACTGTTTTTT
TRBV5-1	TRBJ2-1	few	NA	CASSPRGPYNEQFF	TGCGCCAGCAGTCCTCGGGGGCCCTACAATGAGCAGTTCTTC
TRBV19	TRBJ1-2	NA	NA	CASMERGQRNYGYTF	TGTGCCAGCATGGAGAGGGGCCAGCGTAACTATGGCTACACCTTC
TRBV21-1	TRBJ2-5	NA	NA	CASRDRSFELETQYF	TGTGCCAGCAGGGACAGGTCATTCGAGCTGGAGACCCAGTACTTC
TRBV13	TRBJ2-7	NA	NA	CASSSYPVYEQYF	TGTGCCAGCAGCTCCTATCCAGTCTACGAGCAGTACTTC
TRBV28	TRBJ2-4	few	NA	CASSLGRKEYF	TGTGCCAGCAGTTTAGGAAGGAAGGAGTACTTC
TRBV27	TRBJ2-7	NA	NA	CASHGVNEDEQYF	TGTGCCAGCCACGGGGTGAATGAAGACGAGCAGTACTTC
TRBV5-1	TRBJ2-1	NA	TRBD2	CASSLGRGSGYNEQFF	TGCGCCAGCAGCTTGGGTCGCGGGAGCGGTTACAATGAGCAGTTCTTC
TRBV5-8	TRBJ1-2	NA	TRBD1	CASSSGQGYYGYTF	TGTGCCAGCAGCTCGGGACAGGGGTACTATGGCTACACCTTC
TRBV6-6	TRBJ2-1	NA	TRBD2	CASRIRSAGVNNEQFF	TGTGCCAGCAGGATCCGATCAGCGGGGGTCAACAATGAGCAGTTCTTC
TRBV13	TRBJ2-5	NA	TRBD2	CASSSGLAGAQYF	TGTGCCAGCAGCTCGGGACTAGCGGGGGCCCAGTACTTC
TRBV7-9	TRBJ1-1	NA	NA	CASSPVATGDTEAFF	TGTGCCAGCAGCCCCGTGGCCACTGGGGACACTGAAGCTTTCTTT
TRBV6-4	TRBJ1-2	NA	TRBD1	CASSKTGGASGYTF	TGTGCCAGCAGTAAAACAGGGGGCGCCTCTGGCTACACCTTC
TRBV7-2	TRBJ2-1	NA	NA	CASSLARIDEQFF	TGTGCCAGCAGCTTAGCGAGGATCGATGAGCAGTTCTTC
TRBV5-6	TRBJ1-1	NA	NA	CASNLQGNTEAFF	TGTGCCAGCAACTTACAGGGGAACACTGAAGCTTTCTTT
TRBV15	TRBJ2-6	NA	TRBD1	CATSRQTGDGANVLTF	TGTGCCACCAGCAGGCAAACAGGGGATGGGGCCAACGTCCTGACTTTC
TRBV9	TRBJ2-7	NA	NA	CASSASLGAPRSYEQYF	TGTGCCAGCAGCGCTTCTCTGGGGGCGCCACGCTCCTACGAGCAGTACTTC
TRBV4-1	TRBJ2-7	NA	NA	CASSRLGGRASYEQYF	TGCGCCAGCAGCCGACTAGGGGGACGAGCATCCTACGAGCAGTACTTC
TRBV28	TRBJ2-1	NA	NA	CASSLLRSDSFRFF	TGTGCCAGCAGTTTACTTCGGAGTGACAGTTTTCGGTTCTTC
TRBV27	TRBJ1-1	NA	TRBD1	CASSLSGTGGLPRVMNTEAFF	TGTGCCAGCAGTTTATCGGGGACAGGGGGCCTCCCGAGGGTCATGAACACTGAAGCTTTCTTT
TRBV7-2	TRBJ2-7	NA	NA	CASSFLGGSYEQYF	TGTGCCAGCAGCTTCCTAGGAGGCTCCTACGAGCAGTACTTC
TRBV2	TRBJ2-3	NA	TRBD1	CASSGQGENTDTQYF	TGTGCCAGCAGTGGACAGGGGGAGAACACAGATACGCAGTATTTT